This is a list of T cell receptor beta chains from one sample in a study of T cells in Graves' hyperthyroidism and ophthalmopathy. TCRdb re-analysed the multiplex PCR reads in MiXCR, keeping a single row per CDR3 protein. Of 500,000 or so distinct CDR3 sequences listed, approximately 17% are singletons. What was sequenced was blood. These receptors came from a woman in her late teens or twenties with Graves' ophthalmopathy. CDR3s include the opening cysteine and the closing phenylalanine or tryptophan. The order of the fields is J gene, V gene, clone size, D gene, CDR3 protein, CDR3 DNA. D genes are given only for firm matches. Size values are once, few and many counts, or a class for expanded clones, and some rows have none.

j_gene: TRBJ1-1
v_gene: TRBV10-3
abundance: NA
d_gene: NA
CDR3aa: CAISELLTEAFF
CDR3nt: TGTGCCATCAGTGAGTTACTCACTGAAGCTTTCTTT

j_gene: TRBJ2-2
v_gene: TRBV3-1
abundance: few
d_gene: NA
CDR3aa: CASSQDQHRLFF
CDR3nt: TGTGCCAGCAGCCAAGATCAGCACAGGCTGTTTTTT

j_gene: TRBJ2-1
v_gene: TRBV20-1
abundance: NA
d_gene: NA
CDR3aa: CSASVGGNEQFF
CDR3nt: TGCAGTGCTAGCGTCGGGGGAAATGAGCAGTTCTTC

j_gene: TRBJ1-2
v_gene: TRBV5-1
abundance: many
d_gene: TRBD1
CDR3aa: CASSLEQGQVYGYTF
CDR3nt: TGCGCCAGCAGCTTGGAACAGGGGCAGGTCTATGGCTACACCTTC

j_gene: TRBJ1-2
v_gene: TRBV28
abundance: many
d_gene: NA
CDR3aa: CASTEDGRFGGYTF
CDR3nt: TGTGCCAGCACCGAAGACGGCAGGTTTGGTGGCTACACCTTC

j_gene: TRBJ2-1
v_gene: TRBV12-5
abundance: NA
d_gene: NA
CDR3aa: CASGLATGEQFF
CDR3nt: TGTGCTAGTGGTTTGGCTACAGGGGAGCAGTTCTTC

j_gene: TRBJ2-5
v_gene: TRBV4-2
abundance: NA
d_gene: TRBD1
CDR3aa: CASSHGQGAGEETQYF
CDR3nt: TGTGCCAGCAGCCACGGACAGGGGGCAGGAGAAGAGACCCAGTACTTC

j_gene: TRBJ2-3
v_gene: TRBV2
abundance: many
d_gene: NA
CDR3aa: CASSEPPPGVSTDTQYF
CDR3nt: TGTGCCAGCAGTGAACCCCCCCCAGGGGTGAGCACAGATACGCAGTATTTT

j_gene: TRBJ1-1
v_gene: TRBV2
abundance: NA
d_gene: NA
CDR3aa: CASKVEENTEAFF
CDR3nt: TGTGCCAGCAAAGTAGAAGAGAACACTGAAGCTTTCTTT

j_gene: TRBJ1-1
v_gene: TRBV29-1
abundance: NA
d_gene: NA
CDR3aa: CSVARGGNTEAFF
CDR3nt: TGCAGCGTCGCCCGGGGGGGGAACACTGAAGCTTTCTTT

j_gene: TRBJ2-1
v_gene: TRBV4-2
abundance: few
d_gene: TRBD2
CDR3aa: CASSQVSASGIHEQFF
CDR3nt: TGTGCCAGCAGCCAAGTGTCGGCTAGCGGAATACATGAGCAGTTCTTC

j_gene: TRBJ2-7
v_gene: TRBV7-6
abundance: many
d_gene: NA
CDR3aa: CASSWGETYEQYF
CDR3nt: TGTGCCAGCTCTTGGGGGGAGACCTACGAGCAGTACTTC

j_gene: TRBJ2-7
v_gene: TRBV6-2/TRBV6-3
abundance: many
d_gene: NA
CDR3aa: CASGHNRLPYEQYF
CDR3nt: TGTGCCAGCGGACATAACAGGCTCCCCTACGAGCAGTACTTC

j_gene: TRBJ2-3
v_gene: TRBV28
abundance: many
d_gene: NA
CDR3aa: CASSLWRDSTDTQYF
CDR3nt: TGTGCCAGCAGTTTATGGCGGGACAGCACAGATACGCAGTATTTT

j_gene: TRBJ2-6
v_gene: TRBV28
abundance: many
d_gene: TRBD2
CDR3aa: CASSGTILYAGANVLTF
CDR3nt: TGTGCCAGCAGCGGGACTATTCTATACGCTGGGGCCAACGTCCTGACTTTC

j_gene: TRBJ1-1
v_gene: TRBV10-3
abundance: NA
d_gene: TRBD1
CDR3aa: CAISPDRGTEAFF
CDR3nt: TGTGCCATCAGCCCTGACAGGGGAACTGAAGCTTTCTTT

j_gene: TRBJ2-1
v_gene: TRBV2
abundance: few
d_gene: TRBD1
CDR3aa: CASLAQGNSYNEQSF
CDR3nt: TGTGCCAGCTTAGCACAGGGGAACTCCTACAATGAGCAGTCCTTC

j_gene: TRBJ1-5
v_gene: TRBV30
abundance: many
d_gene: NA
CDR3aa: CAWSVSRNQPQHF
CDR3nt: TGTGCCTGGAGTGTATCACGGAATCAGCCCCAGCATTTT

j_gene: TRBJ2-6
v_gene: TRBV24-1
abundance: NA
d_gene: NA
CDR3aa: CATSPIGASGANVLTF
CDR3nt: TGTGCCACTTCGCCGATCGGGGCGTCTGGGGCCAACGTCCTGACTTTC

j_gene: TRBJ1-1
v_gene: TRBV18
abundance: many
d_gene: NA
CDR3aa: CASSAGMNTEAFF
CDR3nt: TGTGCCAGCTCAGCGGGGATGAACACTGAAGCTTTCTTT

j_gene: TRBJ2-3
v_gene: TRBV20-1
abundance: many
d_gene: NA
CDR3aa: CSAREGAGEVADTQYF
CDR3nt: TGCAGTGCTAGAGAAGGGGCAGGGGAAGTAGCAGATACGCAGTATTTT

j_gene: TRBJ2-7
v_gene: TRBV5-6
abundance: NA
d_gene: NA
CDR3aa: CASSPFGRNYEQYF
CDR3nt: TGTGCCAGCAGCCCCTTTGGCAGGAACTACGAGCAGTACTTC

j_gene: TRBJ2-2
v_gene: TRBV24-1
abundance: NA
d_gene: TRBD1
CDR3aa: CAVGQGRYAGELFF
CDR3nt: TGTGCCGTCGGACAGGGACGGTATGCCGGGGAGCTGTTTTTT

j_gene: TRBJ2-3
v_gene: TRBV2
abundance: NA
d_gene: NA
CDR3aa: CASSLGLESTDTQYF
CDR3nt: TGTGCCAGCAGCTTGGGGCTAGAGAGCACAGATACGCAGTATTTT

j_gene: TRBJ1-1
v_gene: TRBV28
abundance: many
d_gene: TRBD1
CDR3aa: CASREGQGYTEAFF
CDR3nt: TGTGCCAGCAGGGAAGGACAGGGATACACTGAAGCTTTCTTT

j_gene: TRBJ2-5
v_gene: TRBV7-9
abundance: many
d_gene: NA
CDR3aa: CASSPVTGTPQETQYF
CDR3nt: TGTGCCAGCAGCCCCGTCACCGGGACACCCCAAGAGACCCAGTACTTC

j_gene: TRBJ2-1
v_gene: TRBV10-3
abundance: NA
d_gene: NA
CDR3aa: CAISDGQGQYNEQFF
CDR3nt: TGTGCCATCAGTGATGGGCAGGGGCAGTACAATGAGCAGTTCTTC

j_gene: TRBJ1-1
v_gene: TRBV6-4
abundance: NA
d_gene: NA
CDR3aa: CASSPKIGAGTEAFF
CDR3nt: TGTGCCAGCAGTCCAAAGATCGGGGCGGGCACTGAAGCTTTCTTT

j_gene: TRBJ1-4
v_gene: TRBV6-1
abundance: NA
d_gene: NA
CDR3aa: CASSTPDEKLFF
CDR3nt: TGTGCCAGCAGTACCCCAGATGAAAAACTGTTTTTT

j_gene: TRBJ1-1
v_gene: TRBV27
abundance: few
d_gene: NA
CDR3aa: CASSGPAENTEAFF
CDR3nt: TGTGCCAGCAGTGGACCGGCGGAGAACACTGAAGCTTTCTTT

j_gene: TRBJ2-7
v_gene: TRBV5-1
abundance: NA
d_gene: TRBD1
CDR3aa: CASSLVGTGVHEQYF
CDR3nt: TGCGCCAGCAGCTTGGTTGGGACAGGGGTCCACGAGCAGTACTTC

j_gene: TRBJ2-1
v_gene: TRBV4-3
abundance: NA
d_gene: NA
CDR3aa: CASSQDYERRNEQFF
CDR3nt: TGCGCCAGCAGCCAAGACTACGAGAGGCGGAATGAGCAGTTCTTC

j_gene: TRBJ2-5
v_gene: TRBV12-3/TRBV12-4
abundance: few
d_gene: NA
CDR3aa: CASRGFGQETQYF
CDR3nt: TGTGCCAGCCGAGGGTTTGGTCAAGAGACCCAGTACTTC

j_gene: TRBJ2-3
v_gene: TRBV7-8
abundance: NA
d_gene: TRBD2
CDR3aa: CASRHTSGTGDTQYF
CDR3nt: TGTGCCAGCAGGCATACTAGCGGGACCGGAGATACGCAGTATTTT

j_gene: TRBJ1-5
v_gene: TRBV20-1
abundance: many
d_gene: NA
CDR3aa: CSARGTARGNQPQHF
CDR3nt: TGCAGTGCTAGAGGTACAGCGCGGGGGAATCAGCCCCAGCATTTT

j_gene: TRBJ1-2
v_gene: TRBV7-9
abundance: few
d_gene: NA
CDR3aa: CASSLDRDDGYTF
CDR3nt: TGTGCCAGCAGCTTAGACAGGGACGATGGCTACACCTTC

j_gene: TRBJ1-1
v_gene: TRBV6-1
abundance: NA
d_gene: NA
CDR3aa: CASSELTAEAFF
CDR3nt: TGTGCCAGCAGTGAATTGACGGCCGAAGCTTTCTTT

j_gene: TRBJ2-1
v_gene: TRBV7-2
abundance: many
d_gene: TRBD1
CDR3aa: CASSLAGTGILEQFF
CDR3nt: TGTGCCAGCAGCTTAGCGGGGACAGGTATATTAGAGCAGTTCTTC

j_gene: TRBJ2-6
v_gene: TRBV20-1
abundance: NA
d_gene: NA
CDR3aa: CSALTGSGANVLTF
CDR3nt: TGCAGTGCCCTCACCGGATCTGGGGCCAACGTCCTGACTTTC

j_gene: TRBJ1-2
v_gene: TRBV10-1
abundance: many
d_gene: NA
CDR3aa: CASEGRVWGYTF
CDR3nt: TGCGCCAGTGAGGGGCGGGTCTGGGGCTACACCTTC

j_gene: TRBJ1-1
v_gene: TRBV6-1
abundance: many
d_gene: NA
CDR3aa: CASGRDTEAFF
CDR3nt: TGTGCCAGCGGACGGGACACTGAAGCTTTCTTT

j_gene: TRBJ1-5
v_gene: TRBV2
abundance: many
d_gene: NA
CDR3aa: CASSKGQVNQPQHF
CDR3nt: TGTGCCAGCTCGAAGGGACAAGTCAATCAGCCCCAGCATTTT

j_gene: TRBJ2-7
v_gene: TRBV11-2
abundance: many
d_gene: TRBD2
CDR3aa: CASSQTSGASGSYEQYF
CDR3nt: TGTGCCAGCAGCCAGACAAGCGGGGCTAGCGGGAGCTACGAGCAGTACTTC

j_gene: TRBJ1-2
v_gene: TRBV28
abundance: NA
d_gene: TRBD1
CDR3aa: CAIPRGGANYGYTF
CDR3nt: TGTGCCATCCCCAGGGGGGGAGCGAACTATGGCTACACCTTC

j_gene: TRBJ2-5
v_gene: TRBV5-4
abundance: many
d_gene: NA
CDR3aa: CASSLGRIEVETQYF
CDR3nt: TGTGCCAGCAGCTTGGGGCGGATAGAGGTAGAGACCCAGTACTTC

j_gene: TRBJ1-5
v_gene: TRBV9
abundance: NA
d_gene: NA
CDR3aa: CASSVEDSHNQPQHF
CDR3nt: TGTGCCAGCAGCGTAGAGGACTCCCACAATCAGCCCCAGCATTTT

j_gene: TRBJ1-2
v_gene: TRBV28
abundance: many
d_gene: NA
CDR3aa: CASSLVGAYGYTF
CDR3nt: TGTGCCAGCAGTTTGGTCGGCGCCTATGGCTACACCTTC

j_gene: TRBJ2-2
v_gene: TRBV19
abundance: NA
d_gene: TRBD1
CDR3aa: CASTGQEGTGELFF
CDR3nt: TGTGCCAGTACGGGACAGGAGGGCACCGGGGAGCTGTTTTTT

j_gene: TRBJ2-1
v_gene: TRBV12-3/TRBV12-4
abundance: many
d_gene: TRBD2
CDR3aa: CASSLVGAGGSYNEQFF
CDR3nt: TGTGCCAGCAGTTTAGTGGGAGCGGGGGGCTCCTACAATGAGCAGTTCTTC

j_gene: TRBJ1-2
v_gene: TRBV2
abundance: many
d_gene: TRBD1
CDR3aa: CAGDRGMGNYGYTF
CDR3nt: TGTGCCGGGGACAGGGGAATGGGGAACTATGGCTACACCTTC

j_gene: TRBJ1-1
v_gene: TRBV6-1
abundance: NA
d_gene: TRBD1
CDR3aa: CASSRRQGADTEAFF
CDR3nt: TGTGCCAGCAGCCGACGACAGGGGGCTGACACTGAAGCTTTCTTT

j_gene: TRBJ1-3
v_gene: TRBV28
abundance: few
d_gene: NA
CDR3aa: CASRHRHTGNTIYF
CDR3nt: TGTGCCAGCAGACACAGGCACACTGGAAACACCATATATTTT

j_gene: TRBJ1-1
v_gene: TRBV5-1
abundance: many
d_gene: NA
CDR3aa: CASSLDPGEQAFF
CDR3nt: TGCGCCAGCAGCTTGGACCCAGGGGAGCAAGCTTTCTTT

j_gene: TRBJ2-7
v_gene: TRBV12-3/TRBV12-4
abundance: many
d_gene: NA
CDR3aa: CASSQEKGLGEQYF
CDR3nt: TGTGCCAGCAGCCAAGAAAAGGGTTTGGGGGAGCAGTACTTC

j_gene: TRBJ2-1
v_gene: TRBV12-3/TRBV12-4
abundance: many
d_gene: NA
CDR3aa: CASISGTSSYNEQFF
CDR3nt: TGTGCCAGCATCTCCGGGACAAGCTCCTACAATGAGCAGTTCTTC

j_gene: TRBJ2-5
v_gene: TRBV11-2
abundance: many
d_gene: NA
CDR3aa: CASSVIGAGGETQYF
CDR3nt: TGTGCCAGCAGCGTTATAGGCGCCGGGGGTGAGACCCAGTACTTC

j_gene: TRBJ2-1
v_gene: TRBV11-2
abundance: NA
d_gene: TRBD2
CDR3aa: CASSPEVAGVNEQFF
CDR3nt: TGTGCCAGCAGCCCCGAGGTAGCGGGGGTTAATGAGCAGTTCTTC

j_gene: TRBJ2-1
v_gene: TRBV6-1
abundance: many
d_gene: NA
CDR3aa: CASSSVGPGLDNNEQFF
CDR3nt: TGTGCCAGCAGTTCCGTGGGTCCGGGACTCGATAACAATGAGCAGTTCTTC

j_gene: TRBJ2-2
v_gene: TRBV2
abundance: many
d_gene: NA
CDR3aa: CASRVTGRSTGELFF
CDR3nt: TGTGCCAGCAGAGTGACGGGAAGGAGCACCGGGGAGCTGTTTTTT

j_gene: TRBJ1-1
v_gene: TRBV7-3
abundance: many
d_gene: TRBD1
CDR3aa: CASSLQGEGTEAFF
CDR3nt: TGTGCCAGCAGCTTACAGGGGGAGGGGACTGAAGCTTTCTTT